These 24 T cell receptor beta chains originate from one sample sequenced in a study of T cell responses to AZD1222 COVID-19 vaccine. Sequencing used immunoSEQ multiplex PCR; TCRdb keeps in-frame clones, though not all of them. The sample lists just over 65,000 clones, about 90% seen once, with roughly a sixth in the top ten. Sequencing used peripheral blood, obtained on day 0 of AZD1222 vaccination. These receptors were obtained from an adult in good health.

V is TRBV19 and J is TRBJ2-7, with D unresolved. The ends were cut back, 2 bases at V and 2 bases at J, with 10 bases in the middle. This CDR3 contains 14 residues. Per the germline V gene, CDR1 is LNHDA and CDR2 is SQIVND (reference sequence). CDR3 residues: CASSIPGLPYEQYF. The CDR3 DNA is TGTGCCAGTAGTATACCCGGGCTACCCTACGAGCAGTACTTC.

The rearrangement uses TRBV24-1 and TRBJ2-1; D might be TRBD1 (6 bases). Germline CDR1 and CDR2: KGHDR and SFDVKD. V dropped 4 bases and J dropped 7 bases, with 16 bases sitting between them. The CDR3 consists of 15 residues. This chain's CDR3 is CATSEGAGASNEQFF. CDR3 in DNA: TGTGCCACCAGTGAAGGGGCAGGGGCTAGTAATGAGCAGTTCTTC.

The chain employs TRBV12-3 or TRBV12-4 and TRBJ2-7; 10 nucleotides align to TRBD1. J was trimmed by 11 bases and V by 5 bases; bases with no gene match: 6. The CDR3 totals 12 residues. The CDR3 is CASSLGQGEEYF. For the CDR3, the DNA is TGTGCCAGCAGTCTCGGACAGGGGGAGGAGTACTTC.

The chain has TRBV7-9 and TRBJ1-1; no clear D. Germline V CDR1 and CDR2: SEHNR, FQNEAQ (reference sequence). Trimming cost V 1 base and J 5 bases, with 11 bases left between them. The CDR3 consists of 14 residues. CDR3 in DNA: TGTGCCAGCAGCTTAGGAGGGTTGGGAACTGAAGCTTTCTTT. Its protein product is CASSLGGLGTEAFF.

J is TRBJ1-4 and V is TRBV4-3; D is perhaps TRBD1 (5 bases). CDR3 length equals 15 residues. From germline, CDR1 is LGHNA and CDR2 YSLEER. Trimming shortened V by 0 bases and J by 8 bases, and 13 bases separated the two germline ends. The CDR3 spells CASSQERQSGEKLFF. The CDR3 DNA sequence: TGCGCCAGCAGCCAAGAAAGGCAGTCAGGGGAAAAACTGTTTTTT.

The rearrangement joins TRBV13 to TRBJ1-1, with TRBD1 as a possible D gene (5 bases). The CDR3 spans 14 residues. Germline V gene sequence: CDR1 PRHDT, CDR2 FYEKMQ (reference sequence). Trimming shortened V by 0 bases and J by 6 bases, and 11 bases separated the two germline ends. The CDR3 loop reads CASSLGGREAEAFF. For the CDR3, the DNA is TGTGCCAGCAGCTTAGGGGGCAGGGAGGCTGAAGCTTTCTTT.

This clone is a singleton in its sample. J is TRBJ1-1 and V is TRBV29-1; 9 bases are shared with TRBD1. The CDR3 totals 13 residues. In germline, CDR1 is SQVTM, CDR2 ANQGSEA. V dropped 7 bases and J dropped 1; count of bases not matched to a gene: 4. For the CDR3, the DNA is TGCAGCGCTGAGACAGGGGGGAACACTGAAGCTTTCTTT. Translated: CSAETGGNTEAFF.

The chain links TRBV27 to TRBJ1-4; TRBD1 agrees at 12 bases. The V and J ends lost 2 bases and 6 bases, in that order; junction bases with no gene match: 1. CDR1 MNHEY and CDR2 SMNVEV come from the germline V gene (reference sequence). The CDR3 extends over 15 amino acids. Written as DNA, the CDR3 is TGTGCCAGCAGTTTAGGGACAGGGGGCTATGAAAAACTGTTTTTT. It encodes CASSLGTGGYEKLFF.

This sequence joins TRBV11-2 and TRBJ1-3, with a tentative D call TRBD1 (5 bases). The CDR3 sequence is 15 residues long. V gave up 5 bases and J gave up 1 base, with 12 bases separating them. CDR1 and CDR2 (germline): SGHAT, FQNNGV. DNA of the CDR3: TGTGCCAGCAGCCCCCGACAGTCTTCTGGAAACACCATATATTTT. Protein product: CASSPRQSSGNTIYF.

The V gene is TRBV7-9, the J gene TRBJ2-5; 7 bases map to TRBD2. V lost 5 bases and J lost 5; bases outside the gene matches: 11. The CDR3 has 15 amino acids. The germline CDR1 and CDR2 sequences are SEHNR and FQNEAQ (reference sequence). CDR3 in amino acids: CASSQGPGREETQYF. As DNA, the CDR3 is TGTGCCAGCAGCCAGGGACCGGGGAGGGAGGAGACCCAGTACTTC. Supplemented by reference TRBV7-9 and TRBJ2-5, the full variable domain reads DTGVSQNPRHKITKRGQNVTFRCDPISEHNRLYWYRQTLGQGPEFLTYFQNEAQLEKSRLLSDRFSAERPKGSFSTLEIQRTEQGDSAMYLCASSQGPGREETQYFGPGTRLLVL.

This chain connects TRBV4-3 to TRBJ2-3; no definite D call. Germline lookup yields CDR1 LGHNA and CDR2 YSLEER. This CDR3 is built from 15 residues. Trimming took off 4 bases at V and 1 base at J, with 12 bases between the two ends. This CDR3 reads CASSRNPGRTDTQYF. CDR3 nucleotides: TGCGCCAGCAGCCGAAACCCCGGACGCACAGATACGCAGTATTTT.

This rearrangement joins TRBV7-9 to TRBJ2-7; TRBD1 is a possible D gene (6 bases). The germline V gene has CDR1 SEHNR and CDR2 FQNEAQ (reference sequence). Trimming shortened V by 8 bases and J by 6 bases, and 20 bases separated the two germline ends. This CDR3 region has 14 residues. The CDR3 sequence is CASEMVPDRVEQYF. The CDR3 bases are TGTGCCAGCGAAATGGTCCCGGACAGAGTCGAGCAGTACTTC. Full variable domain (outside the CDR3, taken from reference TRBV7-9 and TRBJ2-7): DTGVSQNPRHKITKRGQNVTFRCDPISEHNRLYWYRQTLGQGPEFLTYFQNEAQLEKSRLLSDRFSAERPKGSFSTLEIQRTEQGDSAMYLCASEMVPDRVEQYFGPGTRLTVT.

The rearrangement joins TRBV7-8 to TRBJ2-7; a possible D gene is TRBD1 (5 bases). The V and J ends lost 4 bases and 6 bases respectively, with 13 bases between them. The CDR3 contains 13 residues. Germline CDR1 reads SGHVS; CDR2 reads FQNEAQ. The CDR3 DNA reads TGTGCCAGCAGCTACGTTGCAGGGTTCGAGCAGTACTTC. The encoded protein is CASSYVAGFEQYF.

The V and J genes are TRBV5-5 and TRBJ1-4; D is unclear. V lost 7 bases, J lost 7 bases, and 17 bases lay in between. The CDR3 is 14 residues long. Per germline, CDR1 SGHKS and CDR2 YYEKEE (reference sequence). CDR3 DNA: TGTGCCAGCGGTTCACGGACTATGGGTGAAAAACTGTTTTTT. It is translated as CASGSRTMGEKLFF.

This chain's CDR3 is CASRRELEGQPQHF. In DNA form, the CDR3 reads TGTGCCAGCAGGAGGGAACTAGAGGGGCAGCCCCAGCATTTT. The chain carries TRBV28 and TRBJ1-5; TRBD1 might be the D (5 bases). The CDR3 spans 14 residues. The germline V gene encodes CDR1 MDHEN and CDR2 SYDVKM. Trimming pared 6 bases from V and 7 bases from J, leaving 16 bases between.

The CDR3 loop reads CSVEVLAGGQETQYF. The CDR3 DNA reads as TGCAGCGTTGAAGTGCTAGCGGGAGGGCAAGAGACCCAGTACTTC. The chain couples TRBV29-1 to TRBJ2-5, with 12 bases aligning to TRBD2. The CDR3 spans 15 residues. V lost 1 base to trimming and J lost 2 bases; unmatched junction nucleotides: 2. The germline CDR1 and CDR2 sequences are SQVTM and ANQGSEA.

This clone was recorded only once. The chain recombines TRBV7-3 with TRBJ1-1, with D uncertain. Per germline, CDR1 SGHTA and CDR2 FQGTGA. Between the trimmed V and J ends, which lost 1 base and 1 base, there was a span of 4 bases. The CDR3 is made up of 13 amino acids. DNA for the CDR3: TGTGCCAGCAGCTTAAACAGGAACACTGAAGCTTTCTTT. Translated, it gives CASSLNRNTEAFF.

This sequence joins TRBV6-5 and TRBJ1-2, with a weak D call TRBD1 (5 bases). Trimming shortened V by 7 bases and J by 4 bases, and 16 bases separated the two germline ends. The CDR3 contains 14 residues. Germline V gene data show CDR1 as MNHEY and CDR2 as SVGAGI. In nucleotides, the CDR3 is TGTGCCAGCAATAAAGGTCGGGGGGTCTATGGCTACACCTTC. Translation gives CASNKGRGVYGYTF.

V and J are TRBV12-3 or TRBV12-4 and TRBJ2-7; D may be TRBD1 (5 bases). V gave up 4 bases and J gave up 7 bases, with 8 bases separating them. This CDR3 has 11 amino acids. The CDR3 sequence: CASSWGQEQYF. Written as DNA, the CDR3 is TGTGCCAGCAGTTGGGGCCAGGAGCAGTACTTC.

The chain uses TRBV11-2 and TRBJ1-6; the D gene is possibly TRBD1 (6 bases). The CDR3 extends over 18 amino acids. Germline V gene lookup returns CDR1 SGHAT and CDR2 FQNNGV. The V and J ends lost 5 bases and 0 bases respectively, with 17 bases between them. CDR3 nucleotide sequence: TGTGCCAGCAGCCCAACCGGAACCAGGGGCTCCTATAATTCACCCCTCCACTTT. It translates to CASSPTGTRGSYNSPLHF.

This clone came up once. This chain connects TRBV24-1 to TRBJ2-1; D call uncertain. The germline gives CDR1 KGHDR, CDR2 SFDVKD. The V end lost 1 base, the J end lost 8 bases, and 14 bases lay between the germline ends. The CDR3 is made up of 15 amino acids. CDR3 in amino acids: CATSDFDGLGDEQFF. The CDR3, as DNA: TGTGCCACCAGTGATTTTGACGGGTTGGGCGATGAGCAGTTCTTC.

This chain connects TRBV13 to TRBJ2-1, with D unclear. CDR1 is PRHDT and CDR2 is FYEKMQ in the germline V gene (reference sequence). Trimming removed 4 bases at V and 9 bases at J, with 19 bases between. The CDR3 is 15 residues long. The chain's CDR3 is CASSSTIARSGEQFF. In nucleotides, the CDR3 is TGTGCCAGCAGCTCCACCATCGCCCGGTCCGGTGAGCAGTTCTTC.

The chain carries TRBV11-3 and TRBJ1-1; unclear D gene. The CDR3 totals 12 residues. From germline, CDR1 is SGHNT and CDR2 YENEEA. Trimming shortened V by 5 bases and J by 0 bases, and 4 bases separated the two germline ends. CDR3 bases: TGTGCCAGCAGCCTGATGAACACTGAAGCTTTCTTT. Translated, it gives CASSLMNTEAFF.

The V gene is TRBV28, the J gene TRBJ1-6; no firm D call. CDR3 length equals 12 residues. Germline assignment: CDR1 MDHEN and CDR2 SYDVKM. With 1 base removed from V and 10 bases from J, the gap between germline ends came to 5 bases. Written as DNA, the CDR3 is TGTGCCAGCAGTTTATCGGGATCACCCCTCCACTTT. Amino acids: CASSLSGSPLHF.